These T cell receptor beta chains were read from a single sample in a study of T cell repertoires in cytomegalovirus infection. From the reads, TCRdb called clonotypes with MiXCR, one entry per CDR3 protein. In the table there are approximately 500,000 distinct CDR3 sequences, about 15% of which are singletons. The specimen was CD8+ T cells from PBMCs. Source of these receptors: a human donor in good health (CMV status not recorded). Some clones in this sample may be carry-over from other donors' samples. Both conserved end residues are part of each CDR3. The order of the fields is V gene, J gene, clone size, D gene, CDR3 protein, CDR3 DNA. A D gene is named only where the DNA matches it firmly. Some rows have no size entry. The others give once, few or many, or a class for an expanded clone.

TRBV19,TRBJ2-7,NA,TRBD2,CASRETSGAYEQYF,TGTGCCAGTAGGGAGACTAGCGGGGCCTACGAGCAGTACTTC
TRBV6-2/TRBV6-3,TRBJ2-1,many,NA,CASSPTGRNNEQFF,TGTGCCAGCAGCCCCACAGGTCGTAACAATGAGCAGTTCTTC
TRBV7-7,TRBJ2-5,many,TRBD2,CASSLSDGGQETQYF,TGTGCCAGCAGCTTAAGCGACGGGGGGCAAGAGACCCAGTACTTC
TRBV12-3/TRBV12-4,TRBJ1-5,many,NA,CASARRADLQPQHF,TGTGCCAGCGCCCGAAGGGCAGATCTTCAGCCCCAGCATTTT
TRBV7-9,TRBJ2-7,many,TRBD1,CASLGQGAWEQYF,TGTGCCAGCTTAGGACAGGGGGCGTGGGAGCAGTACTTC
TRBV4-2,TRBJ1-1,NA,NA,CASSQDESRPAFF,TGTGCCAGCAGCCAAGACGAAAGCAGACCGGCTTTCTTT
TRBV10-3,TRBJ1-2,NA,NA,CAISELVTYGYAF,TGTGCCATCAGTGAACTGGTGACCTATGGCTACGCCTTC
TRBV2,TRBJ2-7,many,TRBD1,CASRDRGQYF,TGTGCCAGCAGGGACAGGGGACAGTACTTC
TRBV28,TRBJ2-5,NA,TRBD2,CASWTPRGGGTETQYF,TGTGCCAGCTGGACTCCTCGGGGGGGGGGCACGGAGACCCAGTACTTC
TRBV11-2,TRBJ2-7,many,NA,CASSGLAYEQYF,TGTGCCAGCAGTGGGCTCGCCTACGAGCAGTACTTC
TRBV4-1,TRBJ2-7,many,NA,CASSQESSAHYEQYF,TGCGCCAGCAGCCAAGAAAGCAGCGCCCATTACGAGCAGTACTTC
TRBV20-1,TRBJ2-3,few,TRBD2,CSAQFPSGGATDTQYF,TGCAGTGCTCAGTTTCCTAGCGGGGGGGCCACAGATACGCAGTATTTT
TRBV20-1,TRBJ2-1,NA,TRBD1,CSARDRGRNEQFF,TGCAGTGCTCGGGACAGGGGGCGGAATGAGCAGTTCTTC
TRBV4-1,TRBJ2-7,many,NA,CASSQGVADNEQYF,TGCGCCAGCAGCCAAGGGGTGGCCGATAACGAGCAGTACTTC
TRBV6-1,TRBJ2-7,many,TRBD2,CASSELAGGPNEQYF,TGTGCCAGCAGTGAACTAGCGGGAGGTCCGAACGAGCAGTACTTC
TRBV12-3/TRBV12-4,TRBJ1-4,many,NA,CASSFRRTNEKLFF,TGTGCCAGCAGTTTTCGGAGAACTAATGAAAAACTGTTTTTT
TRBV20-1,TRBJ1-5,few,NA,CSARDNERSSNQPQHF,TGCAGTGCCCGGGACAACGAACGCTCTAGCAATCAGCCCCAGCATTTT
TRBV7-3,TRBJ1-2,few,NA,CASSPGEGAGYGYTF,TGTGCCAGCAGCCCCGGGGAGGGCGCGGGCTATGGCTACACCTTC
TRBV7-6,TRBJ1-1,many,NA,CASSLKGDIGAFF,TGTGCCAGCAGCTTAAAGGGGGACATAGGAGCTTTCTTT
TRBV14,TRBJ1-4,NA,NA,CASSQGRTKREKLFF,TGTGCCAGCAGCCAAGGCCGGACCAAGAGGGAAAAACTGTTTTTT
TRBV27,TRBJ2-3,few,NA,CASSLSTGLTDTQYF,TGTGCCAGCAGTTTATCGACAGGCCTCACAGATACGCAGTATTTT
TRBV6-4,TRBJ1-4,few,NA,CASIRLGETTNEKLFF,TGTGCCAGCATACGCCTGGGAGAGACAACTAATGAAAAACTGTTTTTT
TRBV25-1,TRBJ2-7,NA,NA,CASSDGGLSEEQYF,TGTGCCAGCAGTGACGGGGGGCTATCGGAAGAGCAGTACTTC
TRBV11-2,TRBJ1-3,NA,NA,CASSDAYYGNTIYF,TGTGCAAGCAGCGATGCTTACTATGGAAACACCATATATTTT
TRBV7-9,TRBJ2-7,many,TRBD1,CAAPRKGQSYEQYF,TGTGCCGCACCCCGGAAGGGACAGTCCTACGAGCAGTACTTC
TRBV2,TRBJ2-3,many,NA,CASSEAAPDSSDTQYF,TGTGCCAGCAGTGAAGCGGCCCCCGATAGCTCGGATACGCAGTATTTT
TRBV27,TRBJ2-7,few,TRBD2,CASSLAGVANYEQYF,TGTGCCAGCAGTTTAGCGGGAGTAGCTAACTACGAGCAGTACTTC
TRBV7-8,TRBJ2-7,many,NA,CASSLKRQAYEQYF,TGTGCCAGCAGCTTAAAAAGACAGGCCTACGAGCAGTACTTC
TRBV5-1,TRBJ2-7,NA,TRBD2,CATAATTGLLSYEQYF,TGCGCCACAGCAGCTACCACGGGACTACTCTCCTACGAGCAGTACTTC
TRBV7-9,TRBJ1-4,many,TRBD1,CASSPRQGVSEKLFF,TGTGCCAGCAGCCCCCGACAGGGAGTATCTGAAAAACTGTTTTTT
TRBV11-2,TRBJ2-1,few,TRBD2,CASSPNGGREFF,TGTGCCAGCAGCCCCAACGGCGGGAGGGAGTTCTTC
TRBV27,TRBJ2-3,few,TRBD1,CASSLGGGQDKDTQYF,TGTGCCAGCAGTTTAGGGGGCGGACAGGATAAAGATACGCAGTATTTT
TRBV6-5,TRBJ1-5,NA,NA,CASAQGRGINQPQHF,TGTGCCAGCGCCCAGGGACGGGGGATCAATCAGCCCCAGCATTTT
TRBV12-5,TRBJ1-1,NA,NA,CASGNQGTEAFF,TGTGCTAGTGGGAATCAGGGCACTGAAGCTTTCTTT
TRBV5-1,TRBJ2-7,NA,NA,CASSLAVGYLEQYF,TGCGCCAGCAGCTTGGCCGTGGGGTATTTGGAGCAGTACTTC
TRBV29-1,TRBJ1-2,few,TRBD1,CSVEGPTGGFDYGYTF,TGCAGCGTTGAAGGTCCGACAGGGGGCTTTGACTATGGCTACACCTTC
TRBV7-6,TRBJ2-7,many,NA,CASSLGVGEVYEQYF,TGTGCCAGCAGCTTAGGGGTGGGTGAGGTCTACGAGCAGTACTTC
TRBV19,TRBJ1-2,many,NA,CASSEGITGTRVYGYTF,TGTGCCAGTAGCGAAGGAATCACAGGCACGAGGGTGTATGGCTACACCTTC
TRBV7-9,TRBJ2-5,many,NA,CASSLELDTTTQYF,TGTGCCAGCAGCTTAGAGCTGGACACAACCACCCAGTACTTC
TRBV6-2/TRBV6-3,TRBJ2-7,many,TRBD2,CASSYGEGTSVEQYF,TGTGCCAGCAGTTACGGTGAAGGGACTAGCGTCGAGCAGTACTTC
TRBV7-3,TRBJ2-1,many,TRBD1,CASSLTGGTAYNEQFF,TGTGCCAGCAGCTTAACAGGGGGCACGGCCTACAATGAGCAGTTCTTC
TRBV15,TRBJ2-7,few,TRBD1,CATTLTGGNSSYEQYF,TGTGCCACCACCTTGACAGGGGGCAATAGCTCCTACGAGCAGTACTTC
TRBV11-2,TRBJ2-1,many,TRBD1,CASSSSRGLGDEQFF,TGTGCCAGCAGCTCTTCCAGGGGGCTGGGCGATGAGCAGTTCTTC
TRBV11-2,TRBJ1-1,many,TRBD1,CASSLRIGTGATLRTEAFF,TGTGCCAGCAGCCTAAGGATTGGTACAGGGGCCACCCTGAGGACTGAAGCTTTCTTT
TRBV7-6,TRBJ2-3,many,TRBD1,CASSPLPQGALDTQYF,TGTGCCAGCAGCCCCCTCCCCCAGGGGGCTTTAGATACGCAGTATTTT